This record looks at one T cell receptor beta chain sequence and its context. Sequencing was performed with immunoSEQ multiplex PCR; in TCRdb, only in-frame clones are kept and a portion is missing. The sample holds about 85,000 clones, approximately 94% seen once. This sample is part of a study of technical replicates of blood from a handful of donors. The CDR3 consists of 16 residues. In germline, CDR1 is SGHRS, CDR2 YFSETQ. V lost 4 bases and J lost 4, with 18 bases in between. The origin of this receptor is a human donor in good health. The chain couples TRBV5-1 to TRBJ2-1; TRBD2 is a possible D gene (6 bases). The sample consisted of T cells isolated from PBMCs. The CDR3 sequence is CASSQGSWRVYNEQFF. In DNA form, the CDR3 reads TGCGCCAGCAGCCAGGGTAGCTGGAGGGTTTACAATGAGCAGTTCTTC.